This entry features one T cell receptor (beta chain) sequence. Antigen: not known. The record originates from a study of cytomegalovirus exposure and HLA in healthy donors. Study-wide results and limits: DRB1 showed the most TCR associations and HLA-C the fewest in a later analysis, as rates varied by HLA locus. Excluded: some indistinguishable V segments such as TRBV6-2 and TRBV6-3.

The PCR ran on 60 Vbeta and 13 Jbeta primers. Profiled with immunoSEQ multiplex PCR; TCRdb holds only in-frame clones, not every one. The sample holds approximately 110,000 clones, about 81% seen once. With 8 bases clipped from V and 6 bases from J, the junction kept 7 bases outside the gene matches. There are 13 residues in the CDR3. Germline V gene lookup returns CDR1 LNHDA and CDR2 SQIVND (reference sequence). The chain recombines TRBV19 with TRBJ2-1; TRBD2 matches 7 bases. This clonotype was obtained from a man younger than 45 in good health and CMV-seronegative. The sequenced sample was PBMCs. The CDR3 nucleotides are TGTGCCAGTGCGGGGGACCCTCTCAATGAGCAGTTCTTC. As protein: CASAGDPLNEQFF.